One sample yielded the 5 T cell receptor beta chains listed below, sequenced in a study of blood T cell repertoires in COVID-19 (dated by TCRdb to 2018 to 2021). Libraries were constructed by the immunoSEQ multiplex PCR assay. Sourced from immuneACCESS, this table was stored by TCRdb with only in-frame sequences that have V and J called. A share of the clones is absent; for the studies checked, an unresolved V gene accounts for under half, and the remainder has no known explanation. For this sample the table gives about 350,000 clones, of which around nine tenths were detected only once. The top ten hold roughly 7.1% of the sample. The sample consisted of peripheral blood. Source of these receptors: a woman aged 55-75 years with COVID-19, enrolled during active disease.

CDR3 sequence (DNA): TGTGCCAGCAGCAGGACAGCGCTAAACTATGGCTACACCTTC. Protein: CASSRTALNYGYTF. The chain employs TRBV6-5 and TRBJ1-2; D is possibly TRBD1 (6 bases). This CDR3 comprises 14 residues. Trimming left V 6 bases short and J 2 bases short, with 13 bases between. Germline V gives CDR1 MNHEY, CDR2 SVGAGI.

V usage is TRBV18 and J usage is TRBJ2-5, with 8 bases fitting TRBD1. The CDR3 length is 12 residues. V was pared by 5 bases and J by 5 bases, with 1 base of the junction left unmatched. Per germline, CDR1 KGHSH and CDR2 LQKENI. The CDR3 is CASSWDRETQYF. In nucleotides, the CDR3 is TGTGCCAGCTCATGGGACAGGGAGACCCAGTACTTC.

CDR3 protein: CASSLESLREQYF. The CDR3 region has the DNA TGTGCCAGCAGCTTAGAATCCCTTCGCGAGCAGTACTTC. V usage is TRBV11-3 and J usage is TRBJ2-7; D gene uncertain. The germline CDR1 and CDR2 sequences are SGHNT and YENEEA. V dropped 0 bases and J dropped 6 bases, with 9 bases sitting between them. The CDR3 consists of 13 residues.

This clone was picked up many times. V and J are TRBV2 and TRBJ2-4, with a possible D match to TRBD1 (5 bases). This CDR3 contains 14 residues. The V gene's germline CDR1 is SNHLY and CDR2 FYNNEI. The germline V and J ends were trimmed by 2 bases and 9 bases, with 14 bases remaining between them. The CDR3 protein is CASSELGRVGIQYF. The CDR3 DNA is TGTGCCAGCAGTGAACTCGGCAGGGTGGGCATTCAGTACTTC.

The chain has TRBV5-5 and TRBJ2-1; 9 bases fit TRBD1. Germline CDR1 and CDR2: SGHKS and YYEKEE (reference sequence). The V segment lost 6 bases and the J segment 2 bases; nucleotides outside the gene matches: 9. The CDR3 length is 16 residues. CDR3 region: CASTSAGTGPYNEQFF. In DNA form, the CDR3 reads TGTGCCAGCACCTCTGCCGGGACAGGGCCCTACAATGAGCAGTTCTTC.